This is a list of T cell receptor beta chains from one sample in a study of T cell responses to AZD1222 COVID-19 vaccine. Here immunoSEQ multiplex PCR was the method, and the copy in TCRdb shows in-frame clones only, minus some. The sample lists 100,000 to 150,000 clones; about nine tenths were seen once. Specimen: peripheral blood, collected on day 0 of AZD1222 vaccination. These receptors were obtained from an adult in good health. CDR3s include the opening cysteine and the closing phenylalanine or tryptophan. A D gene is named only where the DNA matches it firmly. Clone sizes are given selectively: once, few, many, or a class where the clone is expanded.

TRBJ1-3,TRBV7-6,TRBD1,.,TGTGCCAGCAGCTCCAGACAGGGCCAAGGAAACACCATATATTTT,CASSSRQGQGNTIYF
TRBJ2-5,TRBV30,TRBD2,few,TGTGCCTGGAGCGCGGGGGGCCAGGCGGAGACCCAGTACTTC,CAWSAGGQAETQYF
TRBJ2-7,TRBV28,.,.,TGTGCCAGCAGGCACAGGGACCACGAGCAGTACTTC,CASRHRDHEQYF
TRBJ2-2,TRBV7-2,.,.,TGTGCCAGCAGCGCCCGATTAGCCGGGGAGCTGTTTTTT,CASSARLAGELFF
TRBJ2-7,TRBV7-9,.,.,TGTGCCAGCAGCTTACTAGAGAGCTCCTACGAGCAGTACTTC,CASSLLESSYEQYF
TRBJ2-3,TRBV7-3,.,.,TGTGCCAGCAGCTTAAGACCCTACACAGATACGCAGTATTTT,CASSLRPYTDTQYF
TRBJ1-2,TRBV4-1,TRBD1,.,TGCGCCAGCAGCCAAGAAGGTCCTGGACAGGGAAGTTATGGCTACACCTTC,CASSQEGPGQGSYGYTF
TRBJ2-1,TRBV9,.,.,TGTGCCAGCAGCGTAGCGGGGGTCGGCCCCAATGAGCAGTTCTTC,CASSVAGVGPNEQFF
TRBJ2-7,TRBV3-1/TRBV3-2,.,.,TGTGCCAGCAGCCAAGGCCGAGACGAGCAGTACTTC,CASSQGRDEQYF
TRBJ2-5,TRBV11-2,.,.,TGTGCCAGCAGCTTACAAGAGACCCAGTACTTC,CASSLQETQYF
TRBJ1-4,TRBV7-2,.,.,TGTGCCAGCAGCTCCGGTAGACGCTTTAATGAAAAACTGTTTTTT,CASSSGRRFNEKLFF
TRBJ1-1,TRBV24-1,.,.,TGTGCCACCAGTGATAGTAGAGTCACTGAAGCTTTCTTT,CATSDSRVTEAFF
TRBJ1-4,TRBV2,.,.,TGTGCCAGCAGTGAACAGGGCCATAATGAAAAACTGTTTTTT,CASSEQGHNEKLFF
TRBJ2-5,TRBV6-5,.,.,TGTGCCAGCAGTTACGGGGCTAGGGGGGAGTACTTC,CASSYGARGEYF
TRBJ2-3,TRBV5-4,TRBD2,.,TGTGCCAGCAGCTCGACTAGCGGGGGAGATACGCAGTATTTT,CASSSTSGGDTQYF
TRBJ1-5,TRBV4-1,TRBD1,.,TGCGCCAGCAGCCAAGATGTGAGGGGGCTCCAGCCCCAGCATTTT,CASSQDVRGLQPQHF
TRBJ2-7,TRBV28,.,.,TGTGCCAGCAGTACGCGTCCGGCCGGGCCGGAGCAGTACTTC,CASSTRPAGPEQYF
TRBJ2-5,TRBV6-5,TRBD2,.,TGTGCCAGCAGGGGACTAGCAAGAGAGACCCAGTACTTC,CASRGLARETQYF
TRBJ2-3,TRBV28,TRBD2,.,TGCTCTGGGGCTAGCGGGGGCGCAGATACGCAGTATTTT,CSGASGGADTQYF
TRBJ2-7,TRBV5-1,TRBD1,.,TGCGCCAGCAGCTTGGAGGGGGCTTCCCGTTACGAGCAGTACTTC,CASSLEGASRYEQYF
TRBJ1-5,TRBV28,.,few,TGTGCCAGCAGTTTAAGGACCTGGGAGGGAGCCTATCAGCCCCAGCATTTT,CASSLRTWEGAYQPQHF
TRBJ1-2,TRBV6-1,TRBD1,few,TGTGCCAGCAGTGAGTGGACAGGGCCGAACTATGGCTACACCTTC,CASSEWTGPNYGYTF
TRBJ2-1,TRBV3-1/TRBV3-2,.,.,TGTGCCAGCAGCCAAGTCTTGTATCACCCCAATGAGCAGTTCTTC,CASSQVLYHPNEQFF
TRBJ1-3,TRBV10-3,TRBD1,.,TGTGCCATCAATCCGGGGACAGGGGGCGGAAACACCATATATTTT,CAINPGTGGGNTIYF
TRBJ2-2,TRBV25-1,.,.,TGTGCCAGCAGTGTGCCAAGCGGGGAGCTGTTTTTT,CASSVPSGELFF
TRBJ1-1,TRBV5-6,.,.,TGTGCCAGCAGGCGGGTGGGAAACACTGAAGCTTTCTTT,CASRRVGNTEAFF
TRBJ1-6,TRBV28,.,.,TGTGCCAGCAGTACCGGGACCGCGGCTTGGGCCCTCCACTTT,CASSTGTAAWALHF
TRBJ2-7,TRBV9,.,.,TGTGCCAGCAGCGTTTCAGGGGTTAGTCCCTACGAGCAGTACTTC,CASSVSGVSPYEQYF
TRBJ1-6,TRBV11-2,.,.,TGTGCCAGCAGCTTACAGGGGAATTGGAATTCACCCCTCCACTTT,CASSLQGNWNSPLHF
TRBJ2-6,TRBV7-3,.,.,TGTGCCAGCAGCTTAACGCGGCGCTCTGGGGCCAACGTCCTGACTTTC,CASSLTRRSGANVLTF
TRBJ1-5,TRBV2,.,.,TGTGCCAGCAGTGAAAACAGGGACAATCAGCCCCAGCATTTT,CASSENRDNQPQHF
TRBJ1-4,TRBV10-3,.,.,TGTGCCATCAGTGAGAGCGGAGGTGAAAAACTGTTTTTT,CAISESGGEKLFF
TRBJ1-6,TRBV7-2,.,.,TGTGCCAGCAGCTTAGAATGGAGCTCCTATAATTCACCCCTCCACTTT,CASSLEWSSYNSPLHF
TRBJ1-2,TRBV4-1,.,.,TGCGCCAGCAGCTTTGGGGGAATGACTGGCTACACCTTC,CASSFGGMTGYTF
TRBJ2-3,TRBV27,TRBD1,.,TGTGCCAGCAGTTCGACAGGGGGAGGAGATACGCAGTATTTT,CASSSTGGGDTQYF
TRBJ2-5,TRBV27,.,.,TGTGCCAGCACTCCCGGGCGGGGGACAAATGAGACCCAGTACTTC,CASTPGRGTNETQYF
TRBJ2-4,TRBV28,TRBD1,.,TGTGCCAGCAGTTTGGGACAGGGTAAGATCCCCAAAAACATTCAGTACTTC,CASSLGQGKIPKNIQYF
TRBJ1-2,TRBV12-3/TRBV12-4,.,.,TGTGCCACTCTAGGAGGACAGCCCTATGGCTACACCTTC,CATLGGQPYGYTF
TRBJ1-2,TRBV28,TRBD1,.,TGTGCCAGCACCATACGGGACAGGGGTACTAACTATGGCTACACCTTC,CASTIRDRGTNYGYTF
TRBJ1-6,TRBV7-3,.,.,TGTGCCAGCAGCTTATCCCGCGGAAGTAGTTCACCCCTCCACTTT,CASSLSRGSSSPLHF
TRBJ2-7,TRBV7-2,TRBD1,.,TGTGCCAGCAGCTTATCTGGACAGGGTTATGGCGAGCAGTACTTC,CASSLSGQGYGEQYF
TRBJ2-7,TRBV24-1,.,.,TGTGCCACCGCTTTAACAACGGGCGAGCAGTACTTC,CATALTTGEQYF
TRBJ1-3,TRBV10-3,TRBD1,.,TGTGCCATCAGCTTGACAGGGACCTCTGGAAACACCATATATTTT,CAISLTGTSGNTIYF
TRBJ1-3,TRBV18,.,.,TGTGCCAGCTCAGCTAGGACAGCCACTATCTCTGGAAACACCATATATTTT,CASSARTATISGNTIYF
TRBJ1-1,TRBV5-1,.,.,TGCGCCAGCAGCCTCGGCCCAGGGAACACTGAAGCTTTCTTT,CASSLGPGNTEAFF
TRBJ1-2,TRBV20-1,.,.,TGCAGTGCTAGTGACCAGGGTCGTGGCTACACCTTC,CSASDQGRGYTF
TRBJ2-1,TRBV7-8,TRBD1,.,TGTGCCAGCAAGAACCGGGACAGGGTCAATGAGCAGTTCTTC,CASKNRDRVNEQFF